The 14 T cell receptor beta chains presented below share a single source sample, sequenced in a study of blood T cell repertoires in COVID-19. Assay: immunoSEQ multiplex PCR; the TCRdb copy retains only in-frame clones and omits some. Altogether around 99,000 clones are present, around three quarters being singletons, with the ten largest covering around 4.7%. Sequenced material: peripheral blood. The receptors derive from a human donor in a cohort sampled during active or convalescent COVID-19.

Comments on this clone: A junction boundary mismatches the germline segment, possibly from a read error. The V call is TRBV7-9, the J call TRBJ2-6; 9 bases fit TRBD1. This CDR3 has 15 amino acids. The germline V gene has CDR1 SEHNR and CDR2 FQNEAQ (reference sequence). This chain's CDR3 is CASSLLTGGANVLTF. Here the CDR3 DNA reads TGTGCCAGCAGCTTACTGACAGGGGGGGCAAACGTCCTGACTTTC.

The V call is TRBV4-1, the J call TRBJ1-3; possible D gene TRBD1, 5 bases. This CDR3 is 16 amino acids long. Per the germline V gene, CDR1 is MGHRA and CDR2 is YSYEKL. The germline V and J ends were trimmed by 0 bases and 2 bases, with 11 bases remaining between them. The CDR3 spells CASSQDQRGTGNTIYF. The CDR3, as DNA: TGCGCCAGCAGCCAAGATCAACGGGGGACTGGAAACACCATATATTTT.

The V and J genes are TRBV3-1 (or the pseudogene TRBV3-2) and TRBJ2-5, with TRBD2 matching 11 bases. This CDR3 has 16 residues. J gave up 5 bases and V 5 bases, and 10 bases lay outside the gene matches. In germline, CDR1 is LGHDT, CDR2 YNNKEL (reference sequence). The CDR3 bases are TGTGCCAGCAGCTCCTTTAGCGGGGGGGCTTGGGAGACCCAGTACTTC. It codes for CASSSFSGGAWETQYF.

The chain joins TRBV4-1 to TRBJ1-3; TRBD1 agrees at 10 bases. Trimming took 3 bases from V and 7 from J; bases not matched to a gene: 6. The CDR3 runs 15 residues. CDR1 MGHRA and CDR2 YSYEKL come from the germline V gene. The CDR3 DNA follows: TGCGCCAGCAGCCAGGCTCCGGGACAGGGGAACACCATATATTTT. Protein sequence: CASSQAPGQGNTIYF.

This clone was counted a single time. This chain joins TRBV19 and TRBJ2-6; the match to TRBD1 covers 8 bases. Germline CDR1 is LNHDA and CDR2 is SQIVND (reference sequence). The CDR3 extends over 17 amino acids. V lost 10 bases and J lost 0; bases outside the gene matches: 11. CDR3 nucleotides: TGTGCCACCTCAAGGGACAGGCTCAGCTCTGGGGCCAACGTCCTGACTTTC. Translating it yields CATSRDRLSSGANVLTF.

A note on this clone: At one end the junction does not follow the germline gene, possibly because of a read error. The gene calls are TRBV12-5 and TRBJ2-1; maybe TRBD1 (5 bases). The V gene's germline CDR1 is LGHNT and CDR2 FRNRAP. The CDR3 extends over 14 amino acids. The CDR3 coding sequence is TGTGCTAGTGGTTTGAGGGGTTCCTACAATGATCAGTTCTTC. Its translation: CASGLRGSYNDQFF.

The chain has TRBV6-5 and TRBJ2-1; 14 bases align to TRBD2. The CDR3 has 16 residues. V lost 4 bases to trimming and J lost 6 bases; unmatched junction nucleotides: 5. Germline V CDR1 and CDR2: MNHEY, SVGAGI. The CDR3 DNA follows: TGTGCCAGCAGTTGGACTAGCGGGAGGCCAGGCAATGAGCAGTTCTTC. Residues: CASSWTSGRPGNEQFF.

The chain is built from TRBV5-1 and TRBJ1-1, with TRBD1 identical over 10 bases. The V segment lost 0 bases and the J segment 0 bases; nucleotides outside the gene matches: 2. The CDR3 is 16 residues long. Germline CDR1 reads SGHRS; CDR2 reads YFSETQ. DNA for the CDR3: TGCGCCAGCAGCTTGGGACAGGGGGCTATGAACACTGAAGCTTTCTTT. Its translation is CASSLGQGAMNTEAFF.

V gene TRBV24-1 combines with J gene TRBJ1-2; 10 nucleotides line up with TRBD1. Germline-derived CDR1 and CDR2 are KGHDR and SFDVKD. The length of the CDR3 is 15 residues. The J segment lost 4 bases and the V segment lost 2 bases, leaving 3 bases of the junction unmatched. The CDR3 protein is CATSDSGQGIYGYTF. DNA of the CDR3: TGTGCCACCAGTGATTCGGGACAGGGGATCTATGGCTACACCTTC.

A word on this clone: A read error may produce the germline difference seen at one junction end. The chain has TRBV18 and TRBJ1-3; no firm D call. This CDR3 has 12 amino acids. Germline V lookup: CDR1 KGHSH, CDR2 LQKENI. The CDR3 loop is CASSPQAGVGDF. The CDR3 DNA follows: TGTGCCAGCTCACCCCAGGCCGGGGTTGGGGATTTT. Drawing the rest from reference TRBV18 and TRBJ1-3, the complete variable domain is NAGVMQNPRHLVRRRGQEARLRCSPMKGHSHVYWYRQLPEEGLKFMVYLQKENIIDESGMPKERFSAEFPKEGPSILRIQQVVRGDSAAYFCASSPQAGVGDFGEGSWLTVV.

This chain links TRBV6-5 with TRBJ1-2; the match to TRBD1 covers 10 bases. The germline V gene has CDR1 MNHEY and CDR2 SVGAGI. J gave up 7 bases and V 0 bases, and 2 bases lay outside the gene matches. There are 14 residues in the CDR3. The DNA for the CDR3 is TGTGCCAGCAGTTACTCGGGGACAGGGGCTGGCTACACCTTC. Translated: CASSYSGTGAGYTF.

V usage is TRBV14 and J usage is TRBJ2-7, with TRBD1 as a possible D gene (6 bases). The V end lost 5 bases, the J end lost 4 bases, and 18 bases lay between the germline ends. From germline, CDR1 is SGHDN and CDR2 FVKESK. This CDR3 contains 15 residues. In DNA, the CDR3 is TGTGCCAGCAGCTCGAATCCGGGACAAATTTACGAGCAGTACTTC. It yields the protein CASSSNPGQIYEQYF.

The chain uses TRBV18 and TRBJ1-4; D gene uncertain. Germline values: CDR1 KGHSH, CDR2 LQKENI. CDR3 length: 13 amino acids. Deletions cut 7 bases from V and 0 bases from J, with 6 bases between. For the CDR3, the DNA is TGTGCCAGCTTCAGGTCAACTAATGAAAAACTGTTTTTT. Protein product: CASFRSTNEKLFF.

The chain is built from TRBV6-5 and TRBJ2-7; 7 bases are shared with TRBD1. The CDR3 runs to 15 residues. CDR1 MNHEY and CDR2 SVGAGI come from the germline V gene. Unmatched junction bases numbered 12, after V lost 6 bases and J lost 4 bases. CDR3 DNA: TGTGCCAGCAGATTCCTATCGGGACAGATGTACGAGCAGTACTTC. This encodes CASRFLSGQMYEQYF.